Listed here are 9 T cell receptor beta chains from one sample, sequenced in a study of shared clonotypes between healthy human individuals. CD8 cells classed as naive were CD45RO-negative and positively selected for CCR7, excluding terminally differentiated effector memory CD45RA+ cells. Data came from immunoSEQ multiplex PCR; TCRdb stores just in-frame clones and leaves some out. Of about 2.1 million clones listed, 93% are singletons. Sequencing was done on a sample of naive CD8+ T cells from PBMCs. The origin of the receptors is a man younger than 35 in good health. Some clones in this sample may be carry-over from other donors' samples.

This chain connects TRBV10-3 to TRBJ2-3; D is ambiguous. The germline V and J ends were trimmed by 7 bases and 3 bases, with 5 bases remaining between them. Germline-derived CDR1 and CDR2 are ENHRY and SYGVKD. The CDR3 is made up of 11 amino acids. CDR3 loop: CAIKETDTQYF. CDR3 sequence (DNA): TGTGCCATCAAGGAGACAGATACGCAGTATTTT.

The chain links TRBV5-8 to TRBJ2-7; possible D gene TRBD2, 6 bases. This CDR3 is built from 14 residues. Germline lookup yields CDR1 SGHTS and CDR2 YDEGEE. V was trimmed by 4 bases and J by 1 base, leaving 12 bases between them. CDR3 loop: CASSPGTSSYEQYF. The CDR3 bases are TGTGCCAGCAGCCCAGGGACTTCTTCCTACGAGCAGTACTTC.

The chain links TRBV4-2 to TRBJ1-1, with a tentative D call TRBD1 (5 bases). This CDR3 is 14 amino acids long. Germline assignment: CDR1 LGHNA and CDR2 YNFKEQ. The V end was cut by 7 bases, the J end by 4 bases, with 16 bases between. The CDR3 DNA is TGTGCCAGCACCCACCCCCAAAGGGGCACTGAAGCTTTCTTT. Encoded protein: CASTHPQRGTEAFF.

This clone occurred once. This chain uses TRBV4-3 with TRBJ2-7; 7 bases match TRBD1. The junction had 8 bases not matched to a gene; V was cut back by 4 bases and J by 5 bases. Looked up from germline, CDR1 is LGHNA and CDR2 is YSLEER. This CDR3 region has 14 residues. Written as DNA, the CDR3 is TGCGCCAGCAGCCGATCGACAGGGTCGCACGAGCAGTACTTC. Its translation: CASSRSTGSHEQYF.

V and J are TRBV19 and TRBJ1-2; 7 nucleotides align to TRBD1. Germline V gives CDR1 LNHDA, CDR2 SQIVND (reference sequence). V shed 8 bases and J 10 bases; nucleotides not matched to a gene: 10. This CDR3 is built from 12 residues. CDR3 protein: CASSETGHDYTF. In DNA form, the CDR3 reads TGTGCCAGTTCCGAGACAGGGCATGACTACACCTTC. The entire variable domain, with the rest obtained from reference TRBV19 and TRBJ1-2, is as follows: DGGITQSPKYLFRKEGQNVTLSCEQNLNHDAMYWYRQDPGQGLRLIYYSQIVNDFQKGDIAEGYSVSREKKESFPLTVTSAQKNPTAFYLCASSETGHDYTFGSGTRLTVV.

The CDR3: CATSRGNRDEQYF. In DNA form, the CDR3 reads TGTGCCACCAGCAGAGGTAACAGGGACGAGCAGTACTTC. The chain employs TRBV15 and TRBJ2-7; D is possibly TRBD1 (6 bases). V lost 1 base to trimming and J lost 5 bases, with 9 bases between them. CDR3 length: 13 amino acids. Looked up from germline, CDR1 is LNHNV and CDR2 is YYDKDF (reference sequence).

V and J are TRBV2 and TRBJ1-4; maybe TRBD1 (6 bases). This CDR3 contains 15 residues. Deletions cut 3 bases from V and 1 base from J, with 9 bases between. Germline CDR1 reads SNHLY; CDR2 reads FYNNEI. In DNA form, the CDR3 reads TGTGCCAGCAGTGAGGCAGGGGAAACTAATGAAAAACTGTTTTTT. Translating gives CASSEAGETNEKLFF.

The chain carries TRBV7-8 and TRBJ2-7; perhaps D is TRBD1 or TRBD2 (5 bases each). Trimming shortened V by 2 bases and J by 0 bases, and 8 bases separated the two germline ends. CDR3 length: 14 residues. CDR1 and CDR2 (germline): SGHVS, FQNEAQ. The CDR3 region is CASSLWGPSYEQYF. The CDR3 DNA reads TGTGCCAGCAGCTTATGGGGACCCTCCTACGAGCAGTACTTC.

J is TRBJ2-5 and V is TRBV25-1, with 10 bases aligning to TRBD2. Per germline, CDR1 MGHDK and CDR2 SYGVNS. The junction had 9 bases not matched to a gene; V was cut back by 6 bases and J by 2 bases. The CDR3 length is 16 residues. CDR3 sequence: CASSLRTSGTQETQYF. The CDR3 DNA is TGTGCCAGCAGCCTTAGGACTAGCGGAACACAAGAGACCCAGTACTTC.